This TCR beta chain was recovered during a study of blood T cell repertoires in COVID-19. Study-wide context: Samples came from the United States, Italy and Spain, spanning acute and convalescent COVID-19. PBMCs, B-cell-depleted T cells, or T cells provided the cDNA or gDNA that made up the material.

The CDR3 has 15 residues. From germline, CDR1 is SGHRS and CDR2 YFSETQ. V lost 0 bases to trimming and J lost 8 bases, with 12 bases between them. Study processing details: It was from reference gene primer amplification that nucleated cell counts were estimated. Profiling relied on immunoSEQ multiplex PCR, and the TCRdb table lists in-frame clones only, not all of them. V and J calls and clone size are copied from that table; D and trimming were computed from the DNA. This table holds fewer than 150,000 clones, approximately 84% found once. The source material was peripheral blood. V and J are TRBV5-1 and TRBJ1-6; no clear D. This sequence originates from a man between 50 and 59 years old with acute or convalescent COVID-19. CDR3 DNA: TGCGCCAGCAGCTTGGATCAGTCAGACTATTCACCCCTCCACTTT. Its protein is CASSLDQSDYSPLHF.